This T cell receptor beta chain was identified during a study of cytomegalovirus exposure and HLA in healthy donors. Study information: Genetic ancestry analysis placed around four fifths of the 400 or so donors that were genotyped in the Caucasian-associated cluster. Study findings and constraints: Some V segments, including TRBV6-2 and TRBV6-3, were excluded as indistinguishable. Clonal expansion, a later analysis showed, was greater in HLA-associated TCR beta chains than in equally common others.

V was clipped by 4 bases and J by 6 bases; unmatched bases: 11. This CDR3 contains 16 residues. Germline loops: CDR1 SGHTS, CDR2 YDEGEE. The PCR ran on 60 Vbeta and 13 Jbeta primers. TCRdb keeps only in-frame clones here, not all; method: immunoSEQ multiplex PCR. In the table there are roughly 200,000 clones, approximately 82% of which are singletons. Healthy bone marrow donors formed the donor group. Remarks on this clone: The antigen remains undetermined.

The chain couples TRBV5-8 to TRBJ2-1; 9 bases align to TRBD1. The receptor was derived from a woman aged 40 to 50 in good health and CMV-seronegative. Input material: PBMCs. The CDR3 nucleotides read TGTGCCAGCAGCGAGGGTATCGGGACAGGGCGCAATGAGCAGTTCTTC. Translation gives CASSEGIGTGRNEQFF.